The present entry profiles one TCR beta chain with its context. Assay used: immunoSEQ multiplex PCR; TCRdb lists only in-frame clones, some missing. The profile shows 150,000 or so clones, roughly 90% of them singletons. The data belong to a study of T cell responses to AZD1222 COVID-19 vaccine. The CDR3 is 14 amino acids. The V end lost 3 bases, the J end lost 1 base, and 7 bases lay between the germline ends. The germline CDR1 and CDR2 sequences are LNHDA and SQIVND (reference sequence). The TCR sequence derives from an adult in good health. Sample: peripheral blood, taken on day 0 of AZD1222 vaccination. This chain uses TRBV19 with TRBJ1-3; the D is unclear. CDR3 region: CASSIGGSGNTIYF. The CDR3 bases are TGTGCCAGTAGTATCGGAGGGTCTGGAAACACCATATATTTT.